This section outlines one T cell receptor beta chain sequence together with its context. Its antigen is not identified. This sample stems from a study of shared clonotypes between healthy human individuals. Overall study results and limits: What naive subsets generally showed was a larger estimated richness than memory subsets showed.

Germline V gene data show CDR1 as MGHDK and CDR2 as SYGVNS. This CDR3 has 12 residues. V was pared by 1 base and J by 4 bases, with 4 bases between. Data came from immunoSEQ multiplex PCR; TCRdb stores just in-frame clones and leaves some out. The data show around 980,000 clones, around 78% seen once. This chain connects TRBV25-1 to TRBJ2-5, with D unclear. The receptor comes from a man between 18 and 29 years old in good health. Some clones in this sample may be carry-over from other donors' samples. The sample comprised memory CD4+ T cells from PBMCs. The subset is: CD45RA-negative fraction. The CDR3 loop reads CASSESRETQYF. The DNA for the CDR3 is TGTGCCAGCAGTGAATCCCGAGAGACCCAGTACTTC.